This T cell receptor (beta chain) is from a study of beta chain features in type 1 diabetes. Remarks on this clone: Its target is not known.

CDR3 length equals 16 residues. J gave up 1 base and V 0 bases, and 7 bases lay outside the gene matches. Germline values: CDR1 GTSNPN, CDR2 SVGIG (reference sequence). The study, taken as a whole, reports: The influence of HLA type on TCRB rearrangement stayed undetermined. Compared to healthy donors, patients appeared to have naive, central memory and Treg TCRB repertoires that were more alike.

Since all of the isolated RNA was reverse transcribed, expressed TCRB transcripts were what got sequenced. Using immunoSEQ multiplex PCR, the repertoire was profiled, and TCRdb retains in-frame clones only, with some absent. The sample holds a few hundred thousand clones; roughly a fifth are singletons and the top ten take approximately 0.046%. Only one heparinised blood draw was taken per donor, and its volume averaged about 120 mL. The receptor was derived from a woman under 30 in good health. The chain uses TRBV30 and TRBJ2-7; 9 bases fit TRBD1. The sample comprised naive CD4+ T cells from blood. The DNA of the CDR3 is TGTGCCTGGAGTGTTGCCCCGGGACAGGGTTCCTACGAGCAGTACTTC. Its protein is CAWSVAPGQGSYEQYF.